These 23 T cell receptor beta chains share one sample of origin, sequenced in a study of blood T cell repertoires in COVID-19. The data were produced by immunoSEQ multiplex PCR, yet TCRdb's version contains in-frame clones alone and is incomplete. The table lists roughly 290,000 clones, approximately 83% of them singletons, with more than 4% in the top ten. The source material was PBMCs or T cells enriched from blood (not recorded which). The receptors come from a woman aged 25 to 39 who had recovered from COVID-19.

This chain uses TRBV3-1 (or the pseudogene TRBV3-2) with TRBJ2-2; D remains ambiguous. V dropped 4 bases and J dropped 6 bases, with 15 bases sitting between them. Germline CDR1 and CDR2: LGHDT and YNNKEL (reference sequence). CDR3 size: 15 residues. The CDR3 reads CASSLTAKSPGELFF. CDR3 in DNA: TGTGCCAGCAGCCTTACAGCAAAGAGTCCCGGGGAGCTGTTTTTT.

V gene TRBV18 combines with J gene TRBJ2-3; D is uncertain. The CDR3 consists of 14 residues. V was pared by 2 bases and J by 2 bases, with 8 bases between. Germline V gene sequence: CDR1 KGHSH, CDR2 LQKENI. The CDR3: CASSPNIFTDTQYF. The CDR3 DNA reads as TGTGCCAGCTCACCAAACATATTCACAGATACGCAGTATTTT.

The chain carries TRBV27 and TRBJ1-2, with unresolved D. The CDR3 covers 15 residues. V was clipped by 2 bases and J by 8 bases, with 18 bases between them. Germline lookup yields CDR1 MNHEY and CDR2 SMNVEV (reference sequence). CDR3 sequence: CASSLVFGNSGGYTF. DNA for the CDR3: TGTGCCAGCAGTTTAGTATTCGGCAACAGTGGAGGCTACACCTTC.

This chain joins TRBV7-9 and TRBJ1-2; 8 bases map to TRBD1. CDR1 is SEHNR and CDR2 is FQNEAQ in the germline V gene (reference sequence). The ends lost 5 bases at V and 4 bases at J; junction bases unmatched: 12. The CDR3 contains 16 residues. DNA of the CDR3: TGTGCCAGCAGCCGTGAGGACAGGGATCTCTCCTATGGCTACACCTTC. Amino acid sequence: CASSREDRDLSYGYTF.

For the CDR3, the DNA is TGTGCCAGCAGCCAACGGACAGGGATCACTGAAGCTTTCTTT. Its translation is CASSQRTGITEAFF. This chain links TRBV14 with TRBJ1-1; 8 positions match TRBD1. This CDR3 contains 14 residues. J was trimmed by 4 bases and V by 2 bases; bases with no gene match: 3. Germline values: CDR1 SGHDN, CDR2 FVKESK.

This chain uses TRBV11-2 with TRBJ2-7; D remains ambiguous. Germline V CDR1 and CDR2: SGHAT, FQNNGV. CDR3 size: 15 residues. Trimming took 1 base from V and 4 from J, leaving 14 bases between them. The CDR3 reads CASSLVQSQVYEQYF. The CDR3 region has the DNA TGTGCCAGCAGCTTAGTCCAGTCTCAGGTGTACGAGCAGTACTTC.

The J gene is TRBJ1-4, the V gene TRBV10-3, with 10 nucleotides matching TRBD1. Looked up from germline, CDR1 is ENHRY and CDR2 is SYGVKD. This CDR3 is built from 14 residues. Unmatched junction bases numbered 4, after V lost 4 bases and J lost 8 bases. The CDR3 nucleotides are TGTGCCATCAGTGCGGGGACAGGGGACGAAAAACTGTTTTTT. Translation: CAISAGTGDEKLFF.

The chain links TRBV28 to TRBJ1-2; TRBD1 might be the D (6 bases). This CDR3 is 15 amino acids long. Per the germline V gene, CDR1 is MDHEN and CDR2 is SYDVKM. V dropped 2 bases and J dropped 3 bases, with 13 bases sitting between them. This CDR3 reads CASSLPGRTDYGYTF. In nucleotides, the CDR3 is TGTGCCAGCAGTTTACCTGGCAGGACAGACTATGGCTACACCTTC.

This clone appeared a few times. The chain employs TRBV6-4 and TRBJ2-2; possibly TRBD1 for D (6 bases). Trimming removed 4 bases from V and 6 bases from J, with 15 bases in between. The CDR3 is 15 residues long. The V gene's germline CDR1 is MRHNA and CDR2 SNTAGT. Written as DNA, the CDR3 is TGTGCCAGCAGTGGAGAACAGGGTGGCGCCGGGGAGCTGTTTTTT. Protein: CASSGEQGGAGELFF.

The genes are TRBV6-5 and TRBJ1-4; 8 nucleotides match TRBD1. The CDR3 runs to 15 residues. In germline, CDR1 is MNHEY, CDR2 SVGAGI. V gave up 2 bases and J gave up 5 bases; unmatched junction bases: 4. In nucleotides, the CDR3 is TGTGCCAGCAGTTACGTACGGACAGGGAATGAAAAACTGTTTTTT. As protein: CASSYVRTGNEKLFF.

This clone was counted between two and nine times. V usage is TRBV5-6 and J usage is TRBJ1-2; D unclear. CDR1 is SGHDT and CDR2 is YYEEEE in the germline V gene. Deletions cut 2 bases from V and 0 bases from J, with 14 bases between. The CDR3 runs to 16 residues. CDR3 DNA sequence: TGTGCCAGCAGCTTACCGGTCAGCGGGGCTAACTATGGCTACACCTTC. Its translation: CASSLPVSGANYGYTF. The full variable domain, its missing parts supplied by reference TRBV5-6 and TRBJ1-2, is DAGVTQSPTHLIKTRGQQVTLRCSPKSGHDTVSWYQQALGQGPQFIFQYYEEEERQRGNFPDRFSGHQFPNYSSELNVNALLLGDSALYLCASSLPVSGANYGYTFGSGTRLTVV.

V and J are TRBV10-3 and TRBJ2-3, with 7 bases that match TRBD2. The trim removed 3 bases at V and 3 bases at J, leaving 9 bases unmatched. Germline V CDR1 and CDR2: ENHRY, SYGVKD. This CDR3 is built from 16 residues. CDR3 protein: CAISDAGAKRTDTQYF. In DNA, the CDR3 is TGTGCCATCAGTGACGCGGGAGCGAAAAGGACAGATACGCAGTATTTT.

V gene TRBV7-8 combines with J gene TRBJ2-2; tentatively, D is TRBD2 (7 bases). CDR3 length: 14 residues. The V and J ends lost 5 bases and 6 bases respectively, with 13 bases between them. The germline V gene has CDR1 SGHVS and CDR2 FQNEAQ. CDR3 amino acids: CASSIQGGAGELFF. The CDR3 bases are TGTGCCAGCAGCATACAGGGAGGGGCCGGGGAGCTGTTTTTT. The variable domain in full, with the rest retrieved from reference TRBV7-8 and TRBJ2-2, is GAGVSQSPRYKVAKRGQDVALRCDPISGHVSLFWYQQALGQGPEFLTYFQNEAQLDKSGLPSDRFFAERPEGSVSTLKIQRTQQEDSAVYLCASSIQGGAGELFFGEGSRLTVL.

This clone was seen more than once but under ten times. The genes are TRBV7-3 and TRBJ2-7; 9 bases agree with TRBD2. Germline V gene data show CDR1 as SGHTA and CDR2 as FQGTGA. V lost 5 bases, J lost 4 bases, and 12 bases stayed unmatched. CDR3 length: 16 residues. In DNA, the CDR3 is TGTGCCAGCAGCCTCACGGGGGTAGCGGGAGCGTACGAGCAGTACTTC. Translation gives CASSLTGVAGAYEQYF.

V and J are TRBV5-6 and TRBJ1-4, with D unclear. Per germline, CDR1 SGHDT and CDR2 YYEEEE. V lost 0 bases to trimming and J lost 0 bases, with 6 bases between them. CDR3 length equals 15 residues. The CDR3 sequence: CASSLAGTTNEKLFF. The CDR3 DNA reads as TGTGCCAGCAGCTTGGCGGGTACAACTAATGAAAAACTGTTTTTT. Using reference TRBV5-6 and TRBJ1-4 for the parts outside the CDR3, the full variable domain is DAGVTQSPTHLIKTRGQQVTLRCSPKSGHDTVSWYQQALGQGPQFIFQYYEEEERQRGNFPDRFSGHQFPNYSSELNVNALLLGDSALYLCASSLAGTTNEKLFFGSGTQLSVL.

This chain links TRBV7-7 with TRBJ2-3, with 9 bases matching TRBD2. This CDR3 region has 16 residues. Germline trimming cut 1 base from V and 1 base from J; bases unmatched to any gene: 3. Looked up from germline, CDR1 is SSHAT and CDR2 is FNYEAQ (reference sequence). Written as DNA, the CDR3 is TGTGCCAGCAGCTTAGGGCGGGGGGGCCGCACAGATACGCAGTATTTT. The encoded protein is CASSLGRGGRTDTQYF.

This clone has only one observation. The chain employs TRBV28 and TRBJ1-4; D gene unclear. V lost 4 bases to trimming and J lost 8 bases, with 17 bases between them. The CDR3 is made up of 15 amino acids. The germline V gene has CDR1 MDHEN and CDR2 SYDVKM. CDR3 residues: CASSYFQAGREKLFF. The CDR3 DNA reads TGTGCCAGCAGTTACTTCCAGGCCGGTCGAGAAAAACTGTTTTTT.

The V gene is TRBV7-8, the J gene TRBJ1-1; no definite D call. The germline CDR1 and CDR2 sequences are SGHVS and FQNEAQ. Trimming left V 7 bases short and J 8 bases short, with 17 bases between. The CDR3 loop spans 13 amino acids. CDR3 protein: CASTRSSVGEAFF. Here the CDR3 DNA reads TGTGCCAGCACTAGGTCCTCTGTAGGCGAAGCTTTCTTT.

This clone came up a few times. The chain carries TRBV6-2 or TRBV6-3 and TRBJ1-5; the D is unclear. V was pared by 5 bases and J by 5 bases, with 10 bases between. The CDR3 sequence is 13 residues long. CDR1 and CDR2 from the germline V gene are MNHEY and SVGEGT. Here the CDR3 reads CASSATEYQPQHF. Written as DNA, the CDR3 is TGTGCCAGCAGTGCGACGGAGTATCAGCCCCAGCATTTT.

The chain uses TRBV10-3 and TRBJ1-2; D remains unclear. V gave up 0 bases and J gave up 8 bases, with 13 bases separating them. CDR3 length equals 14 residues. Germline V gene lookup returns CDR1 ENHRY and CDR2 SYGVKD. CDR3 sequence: CAISESSPGVGYTF. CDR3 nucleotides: TGTGCCATCAGTGAGTCATCTCCCGGGGTGGGCTACACCTTC.

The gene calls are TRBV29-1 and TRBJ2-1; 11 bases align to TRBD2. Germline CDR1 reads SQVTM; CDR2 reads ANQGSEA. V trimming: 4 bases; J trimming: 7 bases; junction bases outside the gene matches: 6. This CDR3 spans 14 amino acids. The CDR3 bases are TGCAGCGTTGTTAGACTAGCGGGGTGGAATGAGCAGTTCTTC. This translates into CSVVRLAGWNEQFF.

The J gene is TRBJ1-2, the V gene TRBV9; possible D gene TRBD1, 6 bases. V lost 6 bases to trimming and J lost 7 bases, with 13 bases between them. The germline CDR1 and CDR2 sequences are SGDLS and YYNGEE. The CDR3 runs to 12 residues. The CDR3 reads CASTGTTSGYTF. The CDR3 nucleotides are TGTGCCAGCACCGGGACAACATCTGGCTACACCTTC.

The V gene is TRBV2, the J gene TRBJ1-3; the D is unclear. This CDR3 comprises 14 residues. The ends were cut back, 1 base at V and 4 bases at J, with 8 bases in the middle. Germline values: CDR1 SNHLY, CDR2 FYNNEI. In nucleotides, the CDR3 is TGTGCCAGCAGTGAAGACTGGGCAGGAAACACCATATATTTT. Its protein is CASSEDWAGNTIYF.